What follows is one TCR beta chain and its context. This entry belongs to a study of blood T cell repertoires in COVID-19. Study summary: In each case, the material was cDNA or gDNA derived from T cells, B-cell-depleted T cells, or PBMCs.

The CDR3 runs to 16 residues. J lost 7 bases, V lost 0 bases, and 4 bases had no gene match. CDR1 is SGDLS and CDR2 is YYNGEE in the germline V gene. Clones were read by immunoSEQ multiplex PCR, and TCRdb kept only the in-frame ones, dropping some. The repertoire holds over 150,000 clones, with more than 75% as singletons. This TCR was recovered from a man aged 55 to 69 with COVID-19, enrolled during active disease. Sequences were obtained from peripheral blood. The gene calls are TRBV9 and TRBJ1-6, with 10 positions matching TRBD1. CDR3 in amino acids: CASSVGGQGTNSPLHF. DNA of the CDR3: TGTGCCAGCAGCGTAGGGGGACAGGGGACAAATTCACCCCTCCACTTT.